This TCR beta chain emerged from a study of regulatory T cells in long-lasting Graves disease. Findings of the study overall: Persistent Graves' patients showed less TCR diversity than newly diagnosed patients showed.

Notes on this clonotype: The antigen is undetermined.

Time point defined: newly diagnosed GD, antithyroid drugs for less than 3 months. The TCR library was made from RNA extracted from PBMCs. Assembly of TCR beta libraries relied on iRepertoire HTBI primers together with Arm-PCR of CDR3 regions. Using its own MiXCR run on the multiplex PCR reads, TCRdb lists one record per CDR3 protein. The data contain over 400,000 distinct CDR3 sequences, about 14% of them singletons. Germline CDR1 and CDR2: ENHRY and SYGVKD. With 0 bases removed from V and 4 bases from J, the gap between germline ends came to 13 bases. This CDR3 has 17 residues. These sequences were also reported in another study, on T cells in Graves' hyperthyroidism and ophthalmopathy.

Sequences were derived from peripheral blood mononuclear cells (PBMCs), sampled at new diagnosis, from a patient treated with antithyroid drugs. The chain couples TRBV10-3 to TRBJ2-6; D assignment may be TRBD1 or TRBD2 (6 bases each). This TCR came from a woman between 50 and 59 years old with Graves disease. CDR3 amino acids: CAISESGGLGGANVLTF. The CDR3 DNA reads TGTGCCATCAGTGAGTCGGGGGGCCTCGGGGGGGCCAACGTCCTGACTTTC.